A selection of T cell receptor beta chains follows, all from one sample in a study of T cells in Graves' hyperthyroidism and ophthalmopathy. TCRdb re-called the multiplex PCR reads through MiXCR, storing one row per CDR3 protein. Of some 400,000 distinct CDR3 sequences listed, about 13% are singletons. Sample: blood. The receptors shown here come from a man aged 30 to 39 with Graves' hyperthyroidism that later progressed to Graves' ophthalmopathy. CDR3s include the opening cysteine and the closing phenylalanine or tryptophan. Each record gives: clone size, V gene, J gene, D gene, CDR3 protein, CDR3 DNA. D genes are given only for firm matches. For some rows the clone size is stated as once, few or many, or as a class when expanded; others skip it.

many	TRBV12-3/TRBV12-4	TRBJ2-7	TRBD1	CASSFRDRGHEQYF	TGTGCCAGCAGTTTCCGGGACAGGGGCCACGAGCAGTACTTC
many	TRBV7-8	TRBJ2-5	.	CASSKGVAETQYF	TGTGCCAGCAGCAAGGGGGTAGCCGAGACCCAGTACTTC
many	TRBV6-1	TRBJ1-4	.	CASSEAGTTNEKLFF	TGTGCCAGCAGTGAAGCCGGAACAACTAATGAAAAACTGTTTTTT
few	TRBV3-1	TRBJ2-5	.	CASRAVIQETQYF	TGTGCCAGCAGGGCGGTCATACAAGAGACCCAGTACTTC
.	TRBV7-2	TRBJ2-1	TRBD2	CASRRLAGGSYNEQFF	TGTGCCAGCAGAAGACTAGCGGGGGGCTCCTACAATGAGCAGTTCTTC
many	TRBV20-1	TRBJ1-5	.	CSVGPGNQPQHF	TGCAGTGTGGGACCGGGCAATCAGCCCCAGCATTTT
.	TRBV2	TRBJ1-3	TRBD1	CASSRQGAPLTIYF	TGTGCCAGCAGCAGACAGGGGGCCCCCCTCACCATATATTTT
once	TRBV20-1	TRBJ1-2	TRBD1	CSARDPGTGFYGYTF	TGCAGTGCTAGAGATCCCGGGACAGGCTTCTATGGCTACACCTTC
few	TRBV12-3/TRBV12-4	TRBJ2-7	TRBD1	CASSQTGTGFDEQYF	TGTGCCAGCAGTCAAACCGGGACAGGATTCGACGAGCAGTACTTC
many	TRBV18	TRBJ1-1	TRBD1	CASSPDRVEIGEAFF	TGTGCCAGCTCACCGGACAGGGTAGAAATTGGTGAAGCTTTCTTT
.	TRBV28	TRBJ1-6	TRBD1	CASSSNRGRGSPLHF	TGTGCCAGCAGCTCGAACAGGGGGCGAGGCTCACCCCTCCACTTT
.	TRBV7-6	TRBJ2-7	TRBD1	CASSLGRGTDEQYF	TGTGCCAGCAGCTTAGGAAGGGGGACAGACGAGCAGTACTTC
many	TRBV11-2	TRBJ1-5	.	CASSDNDSNQPQHF	TGTGCCAGCAGCGATAACGATAGCAATCAGCCCCAGCATTTT
many	TRBV25-1	TRBJ1-1	.	CASRKAGRFTEAFF	TGTGCCAGCAGAAAGGCAGGAAGGTTCACTGAAGCTTTCTTT
many	TRBV20-1	TRBJ2-7	.	CSALRDTSYEQYF	TGCAGTGCTCTCCGGGACACCTCCTACGAGCAGTACTTC
.	TRBV7-9	TRBJ2-6	TRBD1	CASSPTGTGPSGANVLTF	TGTGCCAGCAGCCCAACCGGGACAGGGCCCTCTGGGGCCAACGTCCTGACTTTC
.	TRBV19	TRBJ1-5	TRBD1	CASWDRGNQPQHF	TGTGCCAGCTGGGACAGGGGGAATCAGCCCCAGCATTTT
once	TRBV6-2/TRBV6-3	TRBJ1-2	TRBD1	CASSWRDRTVYGYTF	TGTGCCAGCAGTTGGCGGGACAGGACCGTATATGGCTACACCTTC
few	TRBV6-1	TRBJ1-1	.	CASSPLGMDTEAFF	TGTGCCAGCAGTCCACTAGGTATGGACACTGAAGCTTTCTTT
many	TRBV20-1	TRBJ2-5	TRBD1	CSAGGTGRQTQYF	TGCAGTGCGGGCGGGACAGGGCGACAGACCCAGTACTTC
few	TRBV20-1	TRBJ2-1	TRBD2	CSAIAGVYEQFF	TGCAGTGCAATAGCGGGGGTTTATGAGCAGTTCTTC
.	TRBV6-1	TRBJ2-2	TRBD2	CASSGLAGGIGGELFF	TGTGCCAGCAGTGGACTAGCGGGGGGCATCGGCGGGGAGCTGTTTTTT
many	TRBV6-4	TRBJ1-1	.	CASSDDGNTEAFF	TGTGCCAGCAGTGACGACGGGAACACTGAAGCTTTCTTT
few	TRBV6-5	TRBJ1-1	.	CASSYSRGLVDTEAFF	TGTGCCAGCAGTTACAGCCGGGGATTGGTGGACACTGAAGCTTTCTTT
.	TRBV6-6	TRBJ2-5	.	CASSYSFPTGGRGEETQYF	TGTGCCAGCAGTTACTCATTTCCCACGGGGGGCAGGGGAGAAGAGACCCAGTACTTC
many	TRBV28	TRBJ2-3	.	CASSLVGGRTDTQYF	TGTGCCAGCAGTTTAGTGGGGGGCCGCACAGATACGCAGTATTTT
many	TRBV12-3/TRBV12-4	TRBJ1-2	.	CASSLGGAGSYGYTF	TGTGCCAGCAGTTTGGGGGGCGCGGGATCCTATGGCTACACCTTC
few	TRBV5-1	TRBJ2-7	.	CASSLAWGAHEQYF	TGCGCCAGCAGCTTGGCGTGGGGGGCCCACGAGCAGTACTTC
many	TRBV12-3/TRBV12-4	TRBJ2-2	.	CASSPTSTNGNTGELFF	TGTGCCAGCAGTCCCACCTCGACAAACGGAAACACCGGGGAGCTGTTTTTT
many	TRBV2	TRBJ2-4	.	CASSESAGRNIQYF	TGTGCCAGCAGTGAATCCGCGGGACGGAACATTCAGTACTTC
many	TRBV24-1	TRBJ2-1	TRBD2	CATSDLSGGHNEQFF	TGTGCCACCAGTGATCTATCGGGGGGTCACAATGAGCAGTTCTTC
many	TRBV3-1	TRBJ2-7	TRBD2	CASPRGGGEQYF	TGTGCCAGCCCACGGGGGGGTGGCGAGCAGTACTTC
many	TRBV6-1	TRBJ2-1	.	CASSEAGTPSYNEQFF	TGTGCCAGCAGTGAAGCCGGGACACCCTCCTACAATGAGCAGTTCTTC
.	TRBV20-1	TRBJ2-7	TRBD2	CSATPIAGGTYEQYF	TGCAGTGCCACCCCAATAGCGGGGGGTACCTACGAGCAGTACTTC
many	TRBV7-9	TRBJ1-4	.	CASSLTRGVEKLFF	TGTGCCAGCAGCTTAACCAGGGGAGTCGAAAAACTGTTTTTT
many	TRBV28	TRBJ1-3	.	CASSLGRASGNTIYF	TGTGCCAGCAGTTTAGGCAGAGCCTCTGGAAACACCATATATTTT
many	TRBV12-3/TRBV12-4	TRBJ1-6	TRBD1	CASSPGQGAYSPLHF	TGTGCCAGCAGTCCGGGACAGGGGGCTTATTCACCCCTCCACTTT
many	TRBV18	TRBJ2-1	TRBD2	CASSPPGLAAYNEQFF	TGTGCCAGCTCACCGCCGGGACTAGCGGCCTACAATGAGCAGTTCTTC
many	TRBV5-5	TRBJ2-1	.	CASSEMDGYNEQFF	TGTGCCAGCAGCGAGATGGACGGGTACAATGAGCAGTTCTTC
many	TRBV28	TRBJ2-3	.	CASREGGPNTDTQYF	TGTGCCAGCAGGGAAGGGGGGCCCAACACAGATACGCAGTATTTT